The 27 T cell receptor beta chains below come from one sample, sequenced in a study of shared clonotypes between healthy human individuals. Repertoires were generated with immunoSEQ multiplex PCR, while TCRdb's copy carries only in-frame clones and drops some. The top ten clones hold about 0.11% of a sample with about 590,000 clones, roughly 95% of them seen once. Naive CD8 populations comprised CD45RO-negative cells positively selected for CCR7, excluding terminally differentiated effector memory CD45RA+ cells. The specimen was naive CD8+ T cells sorted from blood. Source of these receptors: a woman under 40 in good health.

This chain links TRBV7-9 with TRBJ2-7; a weak D match, TRBD1 (5 bases). The V and J ends lost 11 bases and 6 bases respectively, with 17 bases between them. This CDR3 comprises 12 residues. Germline V gene lookup returns CDR1 SEHNR and CDR2 FQNEAQ (reference sequence). In DNA, the CDR3 is TGTGCCTGCGCAGGGCTGCACGGCGAGCAGTACTTC. It yields the protein CACAGLHGEQYF.

This clone was detected only a few times. Other DNA sequences within the sample encode an identical CDR3. The chain carries TRBV27 and TRBJ2-2, with a possible D match to TRBD1 (5 bases). The germline V gene encodes CDR1 MNHEY and CDR2 SMNVEV (reference sequence). The CDR3 runs to 14 residues. Trimming pared 2 bases from V and 1 base from J, leaving 5 bases between. The CDR3 region has the DNA TGTGCCAGCAGTTTAGGACAGAACACCGGGGAGCTGTTTTTT. Amino acids: CASSLGQNTGELFF.

V and J are TRBV13 and TRBJ2-1; D gene unclear. The CDR3 spans 15 residues. V lost 5 bases and J 5 bases, leaving 16 bases between the germline ends. The germline V gene encodes CDR1 PRHDT and CDR2 FYEKMQ (reference sequence). The DNA for the CDR3 is TGTGCCAGCAGCCCTTGGACCCGAGGCCACAATGAGCAGTTCTTC. It translates to CASSPWTRGHNEQFF.

This chain joins TRBV19 and TRBJ1-5, with TRBD1 matching over 7 bases. Germline V lookup: CDR1 LNHDA, CDR2 SQIVND (reference sequence). This CDR3 contains 15 residues. V lost 6 bases, J lost 0 bases, and 5 bases stayed unmatched. The chain's CDR3 is CASRWNRGSNQPQHF. Written as DNA, the CDR3 is TGTGCCAGTAGGTGGAACAGGGGTAGCAATCAGCCCCAGCATTTT.

The V and J genes are TRBV7-8 and TRBJ1-1; D perhaps matches TRBD1 (5 bases). The CDR3 sequence is 15 residues long. CDR1 is SGHVS and CDR2 is FQNEAQ in the germline V gene. The V and J ends lost 3 bases and 0 bases respectively, with 11 bases between them. The CDR3 DNA reads as TGTGCCAGCAGCTTGGGGTGGGGGATGAACACTGAAGCTTTCTTT. It yields the protein CASSLGWGMNTEAFF.

V gene TRBV19 combines with J gene TRBJ2-7; 11 bases fit TRBD1. V shed 7 bases and J 1 base; nucleotides not matched to a gene: 6. The CDR3 totals 15 residues. CDR1 is LNHDA and CDR2 is SQIVND in the germline V gene (reference sequence). CDR3 nucleotide sequence: TGTGCCAGTAAGACCGGGACAGGGGGTTCCTACGAGCAGTACTTC. Its translation is CASKTGTGGSYEQYF.

V gene TRBV28 combines with J gene TRBJ2-1; 7 bases line up with TRBD2. The junction had 8 bases not matched to a gene; V was cut back by 5 bases and J by 1 base. From germline, CDR1 is MDHEN and CDR2 SYDVKM. The length of the CDR3 is 16 residues. The CDR3 DNA follows: TGTGCCAGCAGTCCCCCCCTAGCGGATTCCTACAATGAGCAGTTCTTC. Amino acids: CASSPPLADSYNEQFF.

V is TRBV11-1 and J is TRBJ2-7, with TRBD2 identical over 11 bases. CDR3 length: 15 residues. Unmatched junction bases numbered 7, after V lost 5 bases and J lost 4 bases. Germline CDR1 is SGHAT and CDR2 is FQDESV (reference sequence). The CDR3 protein is CASSPGTSGYYEQYF. CDR3 nucleotides: TGTGCCAGCAGCCCCGGGACTAGCGGATATTACGAGCAGTACTTC. The full variable domain, its missing parts supplied by reference TRBV11-1 and TRBJ2-7, is EAEVAQSPRYKITEKSQAVAFWCDPISGHATLYWYRQILGQGPELLVQFQDESVVDDSQLPKDRFSAERLKGVDSTLKIQPAELGDSAMYLCASSPGTSGYYEQYFGPGTRLTVT.

This chain links TRBV4-1 with TRBJ1-2, with 10 bases that match TRBD1. Losses at the gene ends were 0 bases for V and 8 bases for J; bases not matched to a gene: 6. In germline, CDR1 is MGHRA, CDR2 YSYEKL. The CDR3 contains 15 residues. The CDR3 reads CASSQEDRGLGGYTF. In DNA, the CDR3 is TGCGCCAGCAGCCAAGAAGACAGGGGGCTGGGAGGCTACACCTTC.

This clone appeared once. The gene calls are TRBV7-6 and TRBJ2-1; no clear D gene. The V gene lost 2 bases and the J gene lost 2 bases, with 10 bases spanning the gap. The germline CDR1 and CDR2 sequences are SGHVS and FNYEAQ. CDR3 size: 15 residues. The CDR3 region has the DNA TGTGCCAGCAGCTTATTCCCAGAGACCTACAATGAGCAGTTCTTC. This codes for CASSLFPETYNEQFF. Supplemented by reference TRBV7-6 and TRBJ2-1, the full variable domain reads GAGVSQSPRYKVTKRGQDVALRCDPISGHVSLYWYRQALGQGPEFLTYFNYEAQQDKSGLPNDRFSAERPEGSISTLTIQRTEQRDSAMYRCASSLFPETYNEQFFGPGTRLTVL.

This rearrangement joins TRBV9 to TRBJ2-1; 8 bases align to TRBD1. In germline, CDR1 is SGDLS, CDR2 YYNGEE. The V gene end was trimmed by 0 bases and the J gene end by 0 bases; junction bases not matched to a gene: 5. CDR3 size: 17 residues. The CDR3 region has the DNA TGTGCCAGCAGCGTAGATTCCGGGACAGGCTCCTACAATGAGCAGTTCTTC. As protein: CASSVDSGTGSYNEQFF.

CDR3: CASSLDGGHGELFF. Written as DNA, the CDR3 is TGTGCCAGCAGCTTAGACGGGGGGCACGGGGAGCTGTTTTTT. The chain combines TRBV7-6 with TRBJ2-2; a possible D gene is TRBD2 (7 bases). V was pared by 1 base and J by 7 bases, with 10 bases between. Looked up from germline, CDR1 is SGHVS and CDR2 is FNYEAQ. The CDR3 runs to 14 residues.

The chain joins TRBV11-2 to TRBJ1-1, with D hard to call. V was trimmed by 0 bases and J by 0 bases, leaving 11 bases between them. CDR1 is SGHAT, CDR2 FQNNGV, per germline. This CDR3 is built from 16 residues. The CDR3 coding sequence is TGTGCCAGCAGCTTAGATGGGTACTCCATGAACACTGAAGCTTTCTTT. Translated: CASSLDGYSMNTEAFF.

V and J are TRBV2 and TRBJ2-5; 8 nucleotides match TRBD1. CDR3 size: 15 residues. CDR1 and CDR2 from the germline V gene are SNHLY and FYNNEI. The V and J ends lost 6 bases and 5 bases, in that order; junction bases with no gene match: 11. The CDR3 DNA reads as TGTGCCAGCAGAAGGAGGACAGGGAGCGGGGAGACCCAGTACTTC. This gives the protein CASRRRTGSGETQYF.

The chain recombines TRBV19 with TRBJ2-7; weak D call: TRBD2 (6 bases). The CDR3 runs to 15 residues. Germline CDR1 LNHDA, CDR2 SQIVND (reference sequence). Trimming cost V 0 bases and J 2 bases, with 11 bases left between them. CDR3: CASSIEGSGAYEQYF. Written as DNA, the CDR3 is TGTGCCAGTAGTATAGAGGGTAGCGGTGCCTACGAGCAGTACTTC.

The chain combines TRBV5-1 with TRBJ1-5; no definite D call. With 0 bases removed from V and 8 bases from J, the gap between germline ends came to 9 bases. Germline V gives CDR1 SGHRS, CDR2 YFSETQ. The CDR3 is 13 amino acids. DNA of the CDR3: TGCGCCAGCAGCTTGGCAGGTGGCAAGCCCCAGCATTTT. Amino acids: CASSLAGGKPQHF.

This chain uses TRBV27 with TRBJ1-2, with D possibly matching TRBD1 (5 bases). CDR1 is MNHEY, CDR2 SMNVEV, per germline (reference sequence). This CDR3 has 14 amino acids. Trimming stripped 2 bases from V and 8 bases from J, with 15 bases between. CDR3 amino acids: CASSLSLGVGGYTF. Here the CDR3 DNA reads TGTGCCAGCAGTTTAAGTCTGGGGGTTGGCGGCTACACCTTC.

The chain has TRBV7-3 and TRBJ2-2, with 10 bases identical to TRBD2. Germline CDR1 SGHTA, CDR2 FQGTGA. The CDR3 consists of 18 residues. With V trimmed by 0 bases and J by 4 bases, 8 bases remained unmatched. DNA for the CDR3: TGTGCCAGCAGCTTAACGGGGGCTAGCGGGAGTTTCACCGGGGAGCTGTTTTTT. This gives the protein CASSLTGASGSFTGELFF.

The genes are TRBV5-8 and TRBJ1-4, with unresolved D. The germline V and J ends were trimmed by 6 bases and 8 bases, with 5 bases remaining between them. The germline gives CDR1 SGHTS, CDR2 YDEGEE. The CDR3 length is 10 residues. The chain's CDR3 is CASTREKLFF. The CDR3 DNA reads as TGTGCCAGCACCAGAGAAAAACTGTTTTTT. Drawing the rest from reference TRBV5-8 and TRBJ1-4, the complete variable domain is EAGVTQSPTHLIKTRGQQATLRCSPISGHTSVYWYQQALGLGLQFLLWYDEGEERNRGNFPPRFSGRQFPNYSSELNVNALELEDSALYLCASTREKLFFGSGTQLSVL.

The V and J genes are TRBV30 and TRBJ2-7; 12 nucleotides line up with TRBD2. CDR3 size: 14 residues. J was trimmed by 0 bases and V by 8 bases; bases with no gene match: 5. Germline assignment: CDR1 GTSNPN and CDR2 SVGIG (reference sequence). CDR3 sequence: CALGLAGPSYEQYF. The CDR3 bases are TGTGCCCTCGGACTAGCGGGACCCTCCTACGAGCAGTACTTC.

This clone has just a few counts. Lacking the conserved final phenylalanine or tryptophan, this CDR3 likely reflects a read error. Because the CDR3's place on the DNA is in doubt, the DNA is left out and the CDR3 is given as listed by TCRdb. The chain is built from TRBV20-1 and TRBJ1-4; the table calls TRBD1, which could not be checked here. With termini counted, the CDR3 has 11 amino acids. Germline-derived CDR1 and CDR2 are DFQATT and SNEGSKA (reference sequence). This CDR3 reads CSALRDRSQYC.

With respect to this clone: Other nucleotide sequences in the sample specify the same CDR3. This sequence joins TRBV5-4 and TRBJ2-7; D is unresolved. Looked up from germline, CDR1 is SGHNT and CDR2 is YYREEE (reference sequence). The CDR3 runs to 11 residues. With 2 bases removed from V and 4 bases from J, the gap between germline ends came to 4 bases. The CDR3 loop reads CASSFGYEQYF. In DNA, the CDR3 is TGTGCCAGCAGCTTCGGTTACGAGCAGTACTTC.

The chain recombines TRBV6-5 with TRBJ2-5, with D perhaps matching TRBD1 or TRBD2 (6 bases each). The V end was cut by 2 bases, the J end by 1 base, with 11 bases between. This CDR3 has 15 residues. CDR1 is MNHEY and CDR2 is SVGAGI in the germline V gene. DNA for the CDR3: TGTGCCAGCAGTTACGGCGGAGGGGGCCAAGAGACCCAGTACTTC. It is translated as CASSYGGGGQETQYF.

The chain joins TRBV7-9 to TRBJ1-1, with D unresolved. V lost 5 bases and J 1 base, leaving 11 bases between the germline ends. CDR1 and CDR2 from the germline V gene are SEHNR and FQNEAQ (reference sequence). The length of the CDR3 is 14 residues. In DNA form, the CDR3 reads TGTGCCAGCAGCCTAGGACGGGAGAACACTGAAGCTTTCTTT. Encoded protein: CASSLGRENTEAFF.

The V gene is TRBV27, the J gene TRBJ2-5; D possibly matches TRBD1 or TRBD2 (5 bases each). The J call may be mistaken, given a closer DNA end match to TRBJ2-7. The CDR3 is 13 residues long. Per the germline V gene, CDR1 is MNHEY and CDR2 is SMNVEV (reference sequence). The CDR3 spells CATRPGTSYEQYF. For the CDR3, the DNA is TGTGCCACCCGCCCCGGGACCTCCTACGAGCAGTACTTC.

V is TRBV5-6 and J is TRBJ1-2, with 9 positions matching TRBD1. The CDR3 totals 15 residues. Germline-derived CDR1 and CDR2 are SGHDT and YYEEEE. Trimming removed 1 base from V and 3 bases from J; junction bases left unmatched: 4. CDR3 nucleotides: TGTGCCAGCAGCTTGAGACAGGGGGGGCACTATGGCTACACCTTC. Amino acids: CASSLRQGGHYGYTF.

This chain joins TRBV27 and TRBJ1-5; perhaps TRBD1 as D (6 bases). The germline CDR1 and CDR2 sequences are MNHEY and SMNVEV (reference sequence). The CDR3 has 14 amino acids. The V end was cut by 5 bases, the J end by 7 bases, with 15 bases between. CDR3 in amino acids: CASSTRQVSQPQHF. Here the CDR3 DNA reads TGTGCCAGCAGTACAAGACAGGTCTCACAGCCCCAGCATTTT.